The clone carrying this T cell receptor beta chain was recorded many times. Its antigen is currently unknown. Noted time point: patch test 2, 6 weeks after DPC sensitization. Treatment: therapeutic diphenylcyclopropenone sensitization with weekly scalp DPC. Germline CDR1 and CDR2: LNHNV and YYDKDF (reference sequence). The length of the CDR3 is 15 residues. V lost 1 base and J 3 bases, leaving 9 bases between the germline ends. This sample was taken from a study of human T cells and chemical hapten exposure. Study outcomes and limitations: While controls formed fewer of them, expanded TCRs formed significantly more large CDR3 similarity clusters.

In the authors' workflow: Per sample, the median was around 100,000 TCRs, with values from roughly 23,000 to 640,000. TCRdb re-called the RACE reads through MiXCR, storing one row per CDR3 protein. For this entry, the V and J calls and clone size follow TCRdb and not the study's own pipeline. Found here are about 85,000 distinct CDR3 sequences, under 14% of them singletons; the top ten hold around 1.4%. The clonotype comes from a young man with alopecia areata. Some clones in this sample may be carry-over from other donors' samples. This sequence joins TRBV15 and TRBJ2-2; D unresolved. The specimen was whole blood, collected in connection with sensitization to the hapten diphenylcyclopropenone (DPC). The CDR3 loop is CATSRVGLDTGELFF. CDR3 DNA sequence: TGTGCCACCAGCAGAGTTGGGCTGGACACCGGGGAGCTGTTTTTT.